These 12 T cell receptor beta chains were all obtained from the same sample, sequenced in a study of cytomegalovirus exposure and HLA in healthy donors. This PCR relied on a set of 60 Vbeta primers and 13 Jbeta primers. Repertoires were generated with immunoSEQ multiplex PCR, while TCRdb's copy carries only in-frame clones and drops some. This sample's clone table lists some 110,000 clones. Sequences were obtained from PBMCs. These receptors all stem from a man between 35 and 55 years old in good health and CMV-seropositive.

The chain joins TRBV5-1 to TRBJ2-1; no clear D gene. Germline CDR1 and CDR2: SGHRS and YFSETQ. V lost 2 bases and J lost 0, with 18 bases in between. The CDR3 consists of 18 residues. CDR3 coding DNA: TGCGCCAGCAGCTTTTCCGGCGGCTTATCGAGCTCCTACAATGAGCAGTTCTTC. It yields the protein CASSFSGGLSSSYNEQFF.

This sequence joins TRBV6-5 and TRBJ1-6, with a weak D call TRBD1 (5 bases). CDR3 length: 15 residues. V was trimmed by 2 bases and J by 10 bases, leaving 15 bases between them. The germline V gene has CDR1 MNHEY and CDR2 SVGAGI. The CDR3 nucleotides are TGTGCCAGCAGTTACGGGTGGCAGGGTGGCTCACCCCTCCACTTT. It specifies CASSYGWQGGSPLHF.

This chain joins TRBV29-1 and TRBJ2-7, with 7 bases aligning to TRBD1. Losses at the gene ends were 7 bases for V and 0 bases for J; bases not matched to a gene: 12. The CDR3 runs to 15 residues. The germline V gene has CDR1 SQVTM and CDR2 ANQGSEA. The CDR3 here is CSADGTYRGSYEQYF. Here the CDR3 DNA reads TGCAGCGCCGACGGTACTTACAGGGGCTCCTACGAGCAGTACTTC.

V gene TRBV2 combines with J gene TRBJ2-2, with 9 bases matching TRBD1. Trimming removed 6 bases from V and 3 bases from J; junction bases left unmatched: 5. Germline CDR1 and CDR2: SNHLY and FYNNEI. The CDR3 loop spans 15 amino acids. The CDR3: CASSGTGGYTGELFF. CDR3 nucleotide sequence: TGTGCCAGCAGCGGTACAGGGGGCTACACCGGGGAGCTGTTTTTT.

J is TRBJ2-7 and V is TRBV7-2, with 7 positions matching TRBD2. Germline V lookup: CDR1 SGHTA, CDR2 FQGNSA. The CDR3 is 15 amino acids. With 3 bases clipped from V and 4 bases from J, the junction kept 9 bases outside the gene matches. Here the CDR3 reads CASSLGRGQIYEQYF. The CDR3 nucleotides read TGTGCCAGCAGCTTGGGGAGGGGTCAAATTTACGAGCAGTACTTC.

A note on this clone: This sample includes further DNA sequences coding for the same CDR3. The chain employs TRBV29-1 and TRBJ2-7, with D unresolved. CDR3 length: 13 residues. The V and J ends lost 1 base and 2 bases respectively, with 9 bases between them. CDR1 and CDR2 (germline): SQVTM, ANQGSEA. The DNA of the CDR3 is TGCAGCGTTGAAGGCGAGGCCCCCTACGAGCAGTACTTC. Translation gives CSVEGEAPYEQYF.

The gene calls are TRBV5-8 and TRBJ2-1, with no clear D. Trimming cost V 4 bases and J 7 bases, with 21 bases left between them. Germline assignment: CDR1 SGHTS and CDR2 YDEGEE. The CDR3 runs to 16 residues. The CDR3 sequence: CASSLWASQTRNEQFF. The CDR3 nucleotides are TGTGCCAGCAGCCTATGGGCCTCTCAAACCCGGAATGAGCAGTTCTTC.

The gene calls are TRBV6-1 and TRBJ1-5; no clear D gene. The V gene lost 0 bases and the J gene lost 4 bases, with 13 bases spanning the gap. CDR1 is MNHNS and CDR2 is SASEGT in the germline V gene. The CDR3 has 16 residues. The CDR3 DNA follows: TGTGCCAGCAGTGAAGCGTCAGGAGGGTCAAATCAGCCCCAGCATTTT. Its translation is CASSEASGGSNQPQHF.

V is TRBV2 and J is TRBJ2-2, with 7 bases identical to TRBD2. V trimming: 1 base; J trimming: 4 bases; junction bases outside the gene matches: 9. Germline assignment: CDR1 SNHLY and CDR2 FYNNEI. This CDR3 comprises 17 residues. CDR3 region: CASSEGQAGMGTGELFF. The CDR3 DNA follows: TGTGCCAGCAGTGAAGGGCAAGCGGGAATGGGCACCGGGGAGCTGTTTTTT.

The V gene is TRBV5-3, the J gene TRBJ2-1, with 13 bases that match TRBD2. TRBV5-3 is placed among ORFs of uncertain function. CDR3 length: 16 residues. V shed 4 bases and J 8 bases; nucleotides not matched to a gene: 9. The CDR3 here is CARSHKLAGGPDEQFF. CDR3 in DNA: TGTGCCAGAAGCCATAAACTAGCGGGAGGGCCGGATGAGCAGTTCTTC.

The chain links TRBV10-3 to TRBJ2-1, with TRBD2 identical over 10 bases. The CDR3 length is 13 residues. V dropped 8 bases and J dropped 7; count of bases not matched to a gene: 5. Germline V gives CDR1 ENHRY, CDR2 SYGVKD. Here the CDR3 DNA reads TGTGCCATCGGGACTAGCGCAGAAAATGAGCAGTTCTTC. It is translated as CAIGTSAENEQFF.

This sequence joins TRBV5-1 and TRBJ2-5, with TRBD1 matching over 8 bases. CDR3 length equals 15 residues. The V gene end was trimmed by 4 bases and the J gene end by 5 bases; junction bases not matched to a gene: 10. Germline loops: CDR1 SGHRS, CDR2 YFSETQ. CDR3 in amino acids: CASSIAPGGGETQYF. CDR3 DNA sequence: TGCGCCAGCAGCATAGCCCCAGGGGGCGGTGAGACCCAGTACTTC.